Below are 25 T cell receptor beta chains sequenced from a single sample in a study of blood T cell repertoires in COVID-19. Data came from immunoSEQ multiplex PCR; TCRdb stores just in-frame clones and leaves some out. The sample consists of about 300,000 clones, less than 85% of them appearing once. The sequencing sample was made of PBMCs or T cells enriched from blood (not recorded which). Receptor source: a woman aged 30 to 39 who had been exposed to COVID-19.

This CDR3 is CASIRETNEKLFF. The DNA of the CDR3 is TGTGCCAGCATCCGGGAAACTAATGAAAAACTGTTTTTT. This chain uses TRBV2 with TRBJ1-4; D gene ambiguous. CDR3 length: 13 residues. Deletions cut 7 bases from V and 1 base from J, with 7 bases between. Germline V gene lookup returns CDR1 SNHLY and CDR2 FYNNEI.

The chain joins TRBV6-5 to TRBJ2-1; D is unresolved. This CDR3 is built from 15 residues. The germline gives CDR1 MNHEY, CDR2 SVGAGI. The V end lost 4 bases, the J end lost 0 bases, and 10 bases lay between the germline ends. The CDR3 protein is CASSSITSSYNEQFF. The CDR3 DNA reads TGTGCCAGCAGTTCCATCACGAGCTCCTACAATGAGCAGTTCTTC.

The V and J genes are TRBV19 and TRBJ1-2; no clear D gene. The ends were cut back, 4 bases at V and 9 bases at J, with 18 bases in the middle. Germline V gene data show CDR1 as LNHDA and CDR2 as SQIVND (reference sequence). The CDR3 is 14 residues long. The CDR3 DNA sequence: TGTGCCAGTAGTACCATCCCCCTAGATTTGAGCTACACCTTC. It codes for CASSTIPLDLSYTF.

J is TRBJ2-7 and V is TRBV4-1; D may be TRBD2 (5 bases). The CDR3 runs 16 residues. Germline V gives CDR1 MGHRA, CDR2 YSYEKL. Trimming cost V 0 bases and J 0 bases, with 12 bases left between them. The CDR3 region has the DNA TGCGCCAGCAGCCAAGACCCCGGGGTAAGCTCCTACGAGCAGTACTTC. The encoded protein is CASSQDPGVSSYEQYF.

This sequence joins TRBV5-1 and TRBJ2-7; 9 bases match TRBD1. This CDR3 has 15 residues. Germline V gene sequence: CDR1 SGHRS, CDR2 YFSETQ. V trimming: 0 bases; J trimming: 3 bases; junction bases outside the gene matches: 4. The CDR3: CASSLDGTGFYEQYF. The CDR3 nucleotides are TGCGCCAGCAGCTTGGATGGGACAGGGTTCTACGAGCAGTACTTC.

V and J are TRBV27 and TRBJ2-7, with D tentatively TRBD2 (6 bases). The CDR3 sequence is 16 residues long. Germline assignment: CDR1 MNHEY and CDR2 SMNVEV (reference sequence). The V end lost 0 bases, the J end lost 2 bases, and 14 bases lay between the germline ends. CDR3: CASSLSDYSPPYEQYF. CDR3 sequence (DNA): TGTGCCAGCAGTTTATCGGACTACTCGCCCCCCTACGAGCAGTACTTC.

The chain recombines TRBV7-2 with TRBJ2-1, with 9 bases identical to TRBD1. V lost 3 bases, J lost 6 bases, and 9 bases stayed unmatched. The CDR3 consists of 16 residues. CDR1 SGHTA and CDR2 FQGNSA come from the germline V gene. The DNA for the CDR3 is TGTGCCAGCAGCTTTGGCGGGACAGGGTTGTCCAATGAGCAGTTCTTC. Protein sequence: CASSFGGTGLSNEQFF.

The chain uses TRBV7-9 and TRBJ1-3; D is ambiguous. In germline, CDR1 is SEHNR, CDR2 FQNEAQ (reference sequence). This CDR3 region has 12 residues. V was shortened by 5 bases and J by 4 bases, with 6 bases between the two germline ends. CDR3: CASSPPGNTIYF. CDR3 DNA: TGTGCCAGCAGCCCTCCCGGAAACACCATATATTTT.

This clone has just a few counts. The gene calls are TRBV18 and TRBJ2-1; weak D call: TRBD2 (5 bases). Looked up from germline, CDR1 is KGHSH and CDR2 is LQKENI. This CDR3 spans 13 amino acids. V lost 3 bases, J lost 7 bases, and 10 bases lay in between. The CDR3 loop reads CASSPYAGNEQFF. The CDR3 nucleotides read TGTGCCAGCTCACCTTACGCGGGTAATGAGCAGTTCTTC.

The chain has TRBV28 and TRBJ1-5; D not certain. V lost 3 bases and J 7 bases, leaving 7 bases between the germline ends. The CDR3 is made up of 12 amino acids. The germline V gene encodes CDR1 MDHEN and CDR2 SYDVKM. DNA for the CDR3: TGTGCCAGCAGTTTGAACAAGCAGCCCCAGCATTTT. Translating it yields CASSLNKQPQHF.

The genes are TRBV20-1 and TRBJ2-1, with D unresolved. Trimming shortened V by 3 bases and J by 4 bases, and 7 bases separated the two germline ends. The germline gives CDR1 DFQATT, CDR2 SNEGSKA (reference sequence). CDR3 length: 12 residues. Here the CDR3 reads CSASPNYNEQFF. CDR3 DNA: TGCAGTGCTAGTCCCAATTACAATGAGCAGTTCTTC.

The chain employs TRBV6-2 or TRBV6-3 and TRBJ2-7; 9 bases are shared with TRBD2. CDR3 length: 14 amino acids. J lost 5 bases, V lost 5 bases, and 7 bases had no gene match. The germline V gene has CDR1 MNHEY and CDR2 SVGEGT. The CDR3 reads CASSRSGGLNEQYF. Here the CDR3 DNA reads TGTGCCAGCAGTAGGAGCGGGGGGTTGAACGAGCAGTACTTC.

This rearrangement joins TRBV3-1 (or the pseudogene TRBV3-2) to TRBJ1-2; D is unclear. Deletions cut 3 bases from V and 7 bases from J, with 15 bases between. The germline gives CDR1 LGHDT, CDR2 YNNKEL (reference sequence). This CDR3 region has 14 residues. The chain's CDR3 is CASSHTARGVGYTF. For the CDR3, the DNA is TGTGCCAGCAGCCACACGGCACGAGGTGTTGGCTACACCTTC.

The chain has TRBV11-2 and TRBJ2-2; TRBD2 might be the D (5 bases). Trimming shortened V by 1 base and J by 5 bases, and 8 bases separated the two germline ends. The germline gives CDR1 SGHAT, CDR2 FQNNGV. The CDR3 is 14 amino acids. This CDR3 is CASSLVRGTGELFF. CDR3 sequence (DNA): TGTGCCAGCAGCTTAGTCCGGGGTACCGGGGAGCTGTTTTTT.

To note about this clone: The DNA is omitted, as the CDR3 cannot be located on it reliably, and the CDR3 follows TCRdb's listing. V gene TRBV27 combines with J gene TRBJ1-2. The CDR3 totals 23 residues, both ends included. Germline V lookup: CDR1 MNHEY, CDR2 SMNVEV (reference sequence). The CDR3 protein is CASRRHDQDYGYTFGSGYYGYTF.

The chain recombines TRBV30 with TRBJ1-2, with D hard to call. V was shortened by 7 bases and J by 4 bases, with 16 bases between the two germline ends. The CDR3 has 13 amino acids. Looked up from germline, CDR1 is GTSNPN and CDR2 is SVGIG (reference sequence). The CDR3 nucleotides read TGTGCCTCGGCCCCGGGAGATTTCTATGGCTACACCTTC. Translation gives CASAPGDFYGYTF.

The gene calls are TRBV27 and TRBJ2-1; TRBD1 is a possible D gene (6 bases). Between the trimmed V and J ends, which lost 5 bases and 12 bases, there was a span of 17 bases. Germline CDR1 reads MNHEY; CDR2 reads SMNVEV (reference sequence). This CDR3 is built from 13 residues. CDR3 in amino acids: CASSPYRAAGQFF. The CDR3 nucleotides read TGTGCCAGCAGTCCTTACAGGGCCGCTGGGCAGTTCTTC.

This clone was detected only once. V and J are TRBV7-9 and TRBJ2-6; TRBD1 matches at 7 bases. Germline trimming cut 7 bases from V and 10 bases from J; bases unmatched to any gene: 19. CDR1 and CDR2 (germline): SEHNR, FQNEAQ (reference sequence). The CDR3 is 17 residues long. The CDR3 DNA sequence: TGTGCCAGCACCGAAAACCCTCAAGGGACAGTCGAGAACGTCCTGACTTTC. Residues: CASTENPQGTVENVLTF.

J is TRBJ2-5 and V is TRBV7-6; TRBD2 matches at 8 bases. Germline lookup yields CDR1 SGHVS and CDR2 FNYEAQ. The ends lost 5 bases at V and 5 bases at J; junction bases unmatched: 19. The CDR3 is 18 residues long. CDR3 protein: CASSSSLAGGARPETQYF. CDR3 DNA: TGTGCCAGCAGCAGTTCCCTAGCCGGGGGGGCGCGTCCTGAGACCCAGTACTTC.

The chain combines TRBV13 with TRBJ1-2; no definite D call. The CDR3 sequence is 15 residues long. V lost 1 base and J lost 3, with 12 bases in between. Germline CDR1 and CDR2: PRHDT and FYEKMQ (reference sequence). CDR3 sequence: CASSLAPEEHYGYTF. The CDR3 region has the DNA TGTGCCAGCAGCTTAGCCCCCGAGGAACACTATGGCTACACCTTC.

This clone was seen only once. V usage is TRBV7-9 and J usage is TRBJ1-6, with D perhaps matching TRBD1 (6 bases). The V end was cut by 2 bases, the J end by 9 bases, with 11 bases between. The CDR3 is made up of 14 amino acids. CDR1 and CDR2 from the germline V gene are SEHNR and FQNEAQ (reference sequence). The CDR3 DNA is TGTGCCAGCAGCTTACCAGGGGCAAGTTCACCCCTCCACTTT. This sequence encodes CASSLPGASSPLHF.

J is TRBJ1-5 and V is TRBV15, with unresolved D. This CDR3 contains 13 residues. Looked up from germline, CDR1 is LNHNV and CDR2 is YYDKDF (reference sequence). Trimming took 1 base from V and 5 from J, leaving 6 bases between them. The CDR3 sequence: CATSRGGDQPQHF. CDR3 sequence (DNA): TGTGCCACCAGCAGAGGAGGAGATCAGCCCCAGCATTTT.

V and J are TRBV7-9 and TRBJ2-2; TRBD1 is a possible D gene (5 bases). V was trimmed by 1 base and J by 4 bases, leaving 7 bases between them. Germline values: CDR1 SEHNR, CDR2 FQNEAQ (reference sequence). The CDR3 runs 14 residues. CDR3 in amino acids: CASSLDRTTGELFF. CDR3 sequence (DNA): TGTGCCAGCAGCTTAGACAGGACCACCGGGGAGCTGTTTTTT.

This clone was found once. The chain uses TRBV7-9 and TRBJ2-1, with 12 bases matching TRBD1. The length of the CDR3 is 16 residues. The V segment lost 5 bases and the J segment 9 bases; nucleotides outside the gene matches: 11. Germline V gene sequence: CDR1 SEHNR, CDR2 FQNEAQ (reference sequence). The CDR3 here is CASSLTRDRGRGEQFF. The CDR3 coding sequence is TGTGCCAGCAGCCTCACCCGGGACAGGGGGCGCGGTGAGCAGTTCTTC.

The CDR3 nucleotides are TGCACCAGCACCCCCGGGACTTTGAGCTCCTACGAGCAGTACTTC. Protein: CTSTPGTLSSYEQYF. The chain joins TRBV1 to TRBJ2-7; the table calls TRBD2, which could not be checked here. TRBV1 is tagged as a pseudogene. The CDR3 loop spans 15 amino acids.